This TCR beta chain is from a study of human T cells and chemical hapten exposure. Study findings and constraints: Donors' alopecia may make their immune response differ from healthy people's. Those TCRs sitting above 1 in 1000 frequency stayed the same with DPC sensitization.

Time point of the sample: patch test 1, 2 weeks after DPC sensitization. Treatment of the sample: therapeutic diphenylcyclopropenone sensitization with weekly scalp DPC. Per germline, CDR1 ENHRY and CDR2 SYGVKD. Deletions cut 4 bases from V and 0 bases from J, with 11 bases between. The CDR3 extends over 15 amino acids. This clonotype was recorded many times. Antigen: not known. TCRdb re-derived calls from the RACE reads in MiXCR, one entry per CDR3 protein. The sample holds a few hundred thousand distinct CDR3 sequences, nearly 5% seen once. The sequence was obtained from a woman between 50 and 59 years old with alopecia areata. Some clones in this sample may be carry-over from other donors' samples. J is TRBJ2-3 and V is TRBV10-3; D might be TRBD1 or TRBD2, each matching 5 bases. Sequencing used whole blood, obtained in connection with sensitization to the hapten diphenylcyclopropenone (DPC). The CDR3: CAISGDGPSTDTQYF. As DNA, the CDR3 is TGTGCCATCAGTGGGGACGGTCCTAGCACAGATACGCAGTATTTT.